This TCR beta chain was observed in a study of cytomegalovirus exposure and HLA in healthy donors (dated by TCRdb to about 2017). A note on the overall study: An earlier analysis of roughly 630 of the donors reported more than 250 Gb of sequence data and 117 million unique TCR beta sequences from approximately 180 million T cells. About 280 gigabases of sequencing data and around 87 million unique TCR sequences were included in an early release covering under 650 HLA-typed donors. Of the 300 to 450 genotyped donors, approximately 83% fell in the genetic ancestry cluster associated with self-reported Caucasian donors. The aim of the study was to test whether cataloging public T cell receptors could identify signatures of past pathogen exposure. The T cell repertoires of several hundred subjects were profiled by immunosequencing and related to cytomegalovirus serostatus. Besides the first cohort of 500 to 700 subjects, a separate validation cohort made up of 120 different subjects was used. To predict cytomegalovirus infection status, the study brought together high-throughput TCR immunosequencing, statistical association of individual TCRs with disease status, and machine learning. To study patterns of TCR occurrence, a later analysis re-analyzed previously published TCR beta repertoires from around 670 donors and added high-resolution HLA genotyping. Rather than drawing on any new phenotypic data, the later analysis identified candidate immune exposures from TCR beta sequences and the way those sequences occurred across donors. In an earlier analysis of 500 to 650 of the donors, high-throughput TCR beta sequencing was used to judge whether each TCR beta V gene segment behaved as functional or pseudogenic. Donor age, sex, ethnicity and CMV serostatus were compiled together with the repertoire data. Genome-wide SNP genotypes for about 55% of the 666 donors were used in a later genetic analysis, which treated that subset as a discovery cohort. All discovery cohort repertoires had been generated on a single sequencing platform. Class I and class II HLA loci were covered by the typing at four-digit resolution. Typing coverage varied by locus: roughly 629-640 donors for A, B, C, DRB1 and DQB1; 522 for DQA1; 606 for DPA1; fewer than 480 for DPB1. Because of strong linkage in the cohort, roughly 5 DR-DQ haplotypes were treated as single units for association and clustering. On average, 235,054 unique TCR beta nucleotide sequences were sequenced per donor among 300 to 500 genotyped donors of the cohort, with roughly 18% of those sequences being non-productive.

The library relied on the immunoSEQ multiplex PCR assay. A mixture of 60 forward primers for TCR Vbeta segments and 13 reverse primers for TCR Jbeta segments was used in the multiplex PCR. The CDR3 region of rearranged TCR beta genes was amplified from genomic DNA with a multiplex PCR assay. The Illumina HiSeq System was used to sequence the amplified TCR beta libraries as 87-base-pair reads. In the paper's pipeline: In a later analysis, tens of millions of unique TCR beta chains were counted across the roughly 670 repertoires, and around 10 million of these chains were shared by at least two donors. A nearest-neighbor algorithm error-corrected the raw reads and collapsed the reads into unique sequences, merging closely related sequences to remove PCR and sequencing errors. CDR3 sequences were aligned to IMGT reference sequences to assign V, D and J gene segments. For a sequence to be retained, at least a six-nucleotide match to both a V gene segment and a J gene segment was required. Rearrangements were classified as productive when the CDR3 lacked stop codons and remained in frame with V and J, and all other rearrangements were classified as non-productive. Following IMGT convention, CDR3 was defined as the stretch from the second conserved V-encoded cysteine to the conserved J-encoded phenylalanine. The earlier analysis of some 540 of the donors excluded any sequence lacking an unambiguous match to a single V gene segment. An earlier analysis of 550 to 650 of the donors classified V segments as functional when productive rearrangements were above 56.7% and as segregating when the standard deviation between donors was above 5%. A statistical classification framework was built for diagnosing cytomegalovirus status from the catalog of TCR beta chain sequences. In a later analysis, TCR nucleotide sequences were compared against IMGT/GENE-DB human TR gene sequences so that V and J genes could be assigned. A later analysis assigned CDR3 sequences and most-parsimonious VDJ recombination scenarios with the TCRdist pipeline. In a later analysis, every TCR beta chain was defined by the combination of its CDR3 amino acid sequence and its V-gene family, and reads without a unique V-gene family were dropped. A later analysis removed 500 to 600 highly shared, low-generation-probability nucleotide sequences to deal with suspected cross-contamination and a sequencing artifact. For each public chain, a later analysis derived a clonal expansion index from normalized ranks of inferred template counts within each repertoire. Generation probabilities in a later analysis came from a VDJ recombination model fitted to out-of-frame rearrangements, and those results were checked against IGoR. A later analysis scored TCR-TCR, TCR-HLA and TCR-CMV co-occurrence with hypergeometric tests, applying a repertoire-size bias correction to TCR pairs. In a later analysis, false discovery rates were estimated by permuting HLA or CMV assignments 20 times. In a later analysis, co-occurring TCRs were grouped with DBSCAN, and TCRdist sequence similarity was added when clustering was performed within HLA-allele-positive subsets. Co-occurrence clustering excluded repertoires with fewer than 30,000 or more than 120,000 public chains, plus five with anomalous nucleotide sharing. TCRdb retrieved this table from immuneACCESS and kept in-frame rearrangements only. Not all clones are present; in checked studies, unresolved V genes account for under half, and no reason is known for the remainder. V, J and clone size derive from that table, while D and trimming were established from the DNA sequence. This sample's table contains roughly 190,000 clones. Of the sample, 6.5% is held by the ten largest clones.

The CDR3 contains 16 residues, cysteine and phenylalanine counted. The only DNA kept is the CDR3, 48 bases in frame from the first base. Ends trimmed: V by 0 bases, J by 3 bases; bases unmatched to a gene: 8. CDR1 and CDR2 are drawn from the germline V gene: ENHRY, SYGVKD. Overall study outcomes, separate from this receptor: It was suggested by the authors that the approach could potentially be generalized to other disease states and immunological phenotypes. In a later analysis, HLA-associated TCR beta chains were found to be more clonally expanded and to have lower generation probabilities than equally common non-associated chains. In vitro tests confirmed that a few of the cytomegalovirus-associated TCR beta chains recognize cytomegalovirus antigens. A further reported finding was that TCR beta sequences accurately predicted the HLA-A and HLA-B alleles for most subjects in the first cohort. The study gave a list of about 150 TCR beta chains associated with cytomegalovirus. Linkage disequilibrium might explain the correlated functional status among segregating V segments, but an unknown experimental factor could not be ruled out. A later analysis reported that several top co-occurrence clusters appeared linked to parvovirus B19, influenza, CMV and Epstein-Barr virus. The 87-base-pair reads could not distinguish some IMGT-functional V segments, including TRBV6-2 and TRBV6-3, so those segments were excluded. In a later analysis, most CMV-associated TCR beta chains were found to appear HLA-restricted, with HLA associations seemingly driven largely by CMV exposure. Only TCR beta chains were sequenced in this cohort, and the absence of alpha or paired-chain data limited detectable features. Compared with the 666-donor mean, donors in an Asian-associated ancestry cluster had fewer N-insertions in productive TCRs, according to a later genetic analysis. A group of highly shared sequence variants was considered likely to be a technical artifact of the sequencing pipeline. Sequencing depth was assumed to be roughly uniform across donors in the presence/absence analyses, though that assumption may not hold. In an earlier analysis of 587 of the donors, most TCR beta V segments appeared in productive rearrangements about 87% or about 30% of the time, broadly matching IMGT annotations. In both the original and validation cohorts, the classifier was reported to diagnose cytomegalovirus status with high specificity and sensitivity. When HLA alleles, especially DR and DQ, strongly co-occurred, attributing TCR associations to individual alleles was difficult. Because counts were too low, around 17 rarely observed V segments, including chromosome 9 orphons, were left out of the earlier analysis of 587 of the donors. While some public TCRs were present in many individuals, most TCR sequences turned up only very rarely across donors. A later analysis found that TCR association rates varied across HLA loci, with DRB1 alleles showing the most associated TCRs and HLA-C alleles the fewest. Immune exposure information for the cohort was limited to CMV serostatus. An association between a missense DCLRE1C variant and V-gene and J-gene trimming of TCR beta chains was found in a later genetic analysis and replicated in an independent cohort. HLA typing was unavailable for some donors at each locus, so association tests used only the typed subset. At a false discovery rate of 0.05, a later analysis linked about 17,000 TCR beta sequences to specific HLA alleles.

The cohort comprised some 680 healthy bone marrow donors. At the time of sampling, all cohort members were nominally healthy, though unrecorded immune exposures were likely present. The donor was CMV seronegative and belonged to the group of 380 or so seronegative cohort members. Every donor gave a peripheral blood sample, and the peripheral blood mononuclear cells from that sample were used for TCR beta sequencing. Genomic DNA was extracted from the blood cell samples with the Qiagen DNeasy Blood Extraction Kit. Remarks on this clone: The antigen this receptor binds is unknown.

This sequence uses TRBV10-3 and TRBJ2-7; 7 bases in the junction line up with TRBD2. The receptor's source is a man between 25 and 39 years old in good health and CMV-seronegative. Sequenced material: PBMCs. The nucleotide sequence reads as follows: TGTGCCATCAGTGAGTCAAGGGCTAGCGGTCACTACGAGCAGTACTTC. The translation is CAISESRASGHYEQYF.